The rows below give T cell receptor beta chains drawn from one sample of a study of T cell repertoires in aging, cancer and after chemotherapy. MiXCR was run by TCRdb on the multiplex PCR reads, yielding one entry per CDR3 protein. This sample has several thousand distinct CDR3 sequences, with roughly two fifths found just once. The material sequenced was blood. These receptors originate from a human donor in good health. CDR3s include the opening cysteine and the closing phenylalanine or tryptophan. Fields, in order: clone size, J gene, D gene, V gene, CDR3 protein, CDR3 DNA. The D gene is left open where the match is weak. Not every row has a clone size; where given, it reads once, few, many or a size class.

>.|TRBJ2-1|TRBD1|TRBV11-3
CASLILPGTGHEQFF
TGTGCCAGCCTGATATTACCAGGGACAGGGCACGAGCAGTTCTTC
>few|TRBJ2-3|TRBD2|TRBV27
CASIPRGADTQYF
TGTGCCAGCATCCCACGGGGGGCAGATACGCAGTATTTT
>.|TRBJ1-1|TRBD1|TRBV20-1
CSAQQGQANTEAFF
TGCAGTGCCCAACAGGGGCAGGCGAACACTGAAGCTTTCTTT
>.|TRBJ1-1|.|TRBV11-3
CASSWAANTEAFF
TGTGCCAGCAGCTGGGCGGCGAACACTGAAGCTTTCTTT
>few|TRBJ2-3|TRBD2|TRBV27
CASRWSSGGESTDTQYF
TGTGCCAGCAGGTGGTCTAGCGGGGGGGAAAGCACAGATACGCAGTATTTT
>.|TRBJ1-2|.|TRBV19
CASRDRNHGYTF
TGTGCCAGCAGAGACAGGAACCATGGCTACACCTTC
>.|TRBJ2-2|.|TRBV12-3/TRBV12-4
CASSFWEDTGELFF
TGTGCCAGCAGTTTCTGGGAGGACACCGGGGAGCTGTTTTTT
>few|TRBJ1-1|TRBD1|TRBV27
CASRTGIAEAFF
TGTGCCAGCAGGACAGGGATTGCTGAAGCTTTCTTT
>few|TRBJ1-5|.|TRBV30
CAWAKGASGNQPQHF
TGTGCCTGGGCAAAAGGTGCGAGTGGCAATCAGCCCCAGCATTTT
>.|TRBJ1-3|.|TRBV15
CATSRFPAIYF
TGTGCCACCAGCAGATTCCCCGCCATATATTTT
>few|TRBJ1-1|.|TRBV6-5
CASSYPGGNTEAFF
TGTGCCAGCAGTTACCCCGGGGGGAACACTGAAGCTTTCTTT
>.|TRBJ2-7|.|TRBV5-5
CASSPGGETGRSEQYF
TGTGCCAGCAGCCCCGGCGGGGAGACCGGTCGGAGCGAGCAGTACTTC
>.|TRBJ1-1|.|TRBV12-3/TRBV12-4
CASSVNRAQAFF
TGTGCCAGCAGTGTAAACAGGGCGCAAGCTTTCTTT
>few|TRBJ1-4|.|TRBV6-5
CASSGFKGQLGKLFF
TGTGCCAGTTCTGGGTTCAAAGGACAACTTGGAAAACTGTTTTTT
>.|TRBJ1-3|.|TRBV29-1
CSVELLSEGTIENTIYF
TGCAGCGTTGAACTCCTTTCTGAGGGGACTATAGAAAACACCATATATTTT
>.|TRBJ1-2|.|TRBV7-9
CASSLVSGPSYGYTF
TGTGCCAGCAGCTTAGTAAGCGGACCTTCCTATGGCTACACCTTC
>.|TRBJ1-4|.|TRBV27
CASSLGLSEKLFF
TGTGCCAGCAGTTTAGGCTTAAGTGAAAAACTGTTTTTT
>.|TRBJ1-5|.|TRBV6-1
CATLQGGQPQHF
TGTGCCACCCTACAGGGAGGCCAGCCCCAGCATTTT
>few|TRBJ2-3|TRBD1|TRBV12-3/TRBV12-4
CASSLGQGGRAQYF
TGTGCCAGCAGTCTGGGACAGGGAGGGCGGGCGCAGTATTTT
>.|TRBJ2-7|.|TRBV5-7
CASSLAKGGNSYEQYF
TGTGCCAGCAGCCTGGCAAAGGGCGGCAACTCCTACGAGCAGTACTTC
>once|TRBJ2-7|TRBD1|TRBV13
CASSSRTGRAYEQYF
TGTGCCAGCAGCTCGCGGACAGGACGCGCGTACGAGCAGTACTTC
>.|TRBJ2-7|.|TRBV18
CASSVERGPYEQYF
TGTGCCAGCTCGGTTGAGAGGGGACCCTACGAGCAGTACTTC
>few|TRBJ2-7|.|TRBV20-1
CSAPSGREQYF
TGCAGTGCCCCGTCGGGCCGCGAGCAGTACTTC
>.|TRBJ2-1|TRBD2|TRBV27
CATSLSNSGGGYNEQFF
TGTGCCACCTCCCTTTCAAATAGCGGGGGGGGGTACAATGAGCAGTTCTTC
>.|TRBJ2-1|TRBD2|TRBV11-3
CASSSLAGVREQFF
TGTGCCAGCAGCTCCCTAGCGGGCGTCCGTGAGCAGTTCTTC
>.|TRBJ1-1|.|TRBV27
CATLDRNTEAFF
TGTGCCACCTTGGACAGAAACACTGAAGCTTTCTTT
>few|TRBJ1-1|TRBD1|TRBV11-3
CASSLPGQGVNTEAFF
TGTGCCAGCAGCTTACCAGGACAGGGGGTAAACACTGAAGCTTTCTTT
>few|TRBJ2-3|TRBD2|TRBV11-2
CASSLDSGRAGGDTQYF
TGTGCCAGCAGCTTAGATTCCGGGAGGGCCGGTGGAGATACGCAGTATTTT
>.|TRBJ2-3|.|TRBV7-2
CASSPTIGDTQYF
TGTGCCAGCAGCCCAACTATTGGGGATACGCAGTATTTT
>few|TRBJ2-3|.|TRBV11-3
CATRGGATDTQYF
TGTGCCACCCGAGGGGGGGCGACAGATACGCAGTATTTT
>few|TRBJ2-2|.|TRBV19
CASKGRGQWVPGELFF
TGTGCCAGTAAAGGGAGGGGACAGTGGGTTCCCGGGGAGCTGTTTTTT
>.|TRBJ2-1|.|TRBV12-3/TRBV12-4
CASSPWGGGEQFF
TGTGCCAGCAGTCCCTGGGGGGGCGGTGAGCAGTTCTTC
>.|TRBJ1-4|.|TRBV30
CAWGQGAGEKLFF
TGTGCCTGGGGGCAGGGCGCCGGAGAAAAACTGTTTTTT
>.|TRBJ2-1|.|TRBV6-5
CASSYGASGEQFF
TGTGCCAGCAGTTATGGGGCCTCGGGTGAGCAGTTCTTC
>.|TRBJ1-2|.|TRBV5-1
CASRKGDVDGYTF
TGCGCCAGCAGGAAGGGGGACGTTGATGGCTACACCTTC
>.|TRBJ1-1|.|TRBV12-3/TRBV12-4
CASSHHPLRARDTEAFF
TGTGCCAGCAGTCACCACCCCCTCAGGGCTAGGGACACTGAAGCTTTCTTT
>few|TRBJ2-7|TRBD1|TRBV12-3/TRBV12-4
CASSLRTGFYEQYF
TGTGCCAGCAGTTTACGGACAGGGTTTTACGAGCAGTACTTC
>.|TRBJ2-7|TRBD1|TRBV6-5
CASSYSQGTVYEQYF
TGTGCCAGCAGTTACTCGCAGGGGACAGTATACGAGCAGTACTTC
>.|TRBJ2-1|TRBD1|TRBV15
CATSGQGGNSYNEQFF
TGTGCCACCAGCGGACAGGGGGGTAACTCCTACAATGAGCAGTTCTTC
>.|TRBJ2-1|.|TRBV6-1
CASSEFVYEQFF
TGTGCCAGCAGTGAATTCGTCTATGAGCAGTTCTTC
>.|TRBJ2-3|.|TRBV13
CASSLAGVDTQYF
TGTGCCAGCAGCTTAGCGGGGGTAGATACGCAGTATTTT
>.|TRBJ2-1|TRBD1|TRBV5-4
CASSPGQGTHNEQFF
TGTGCCAGCAGCCCAGGACAGGGGACCCACAATGAGCAGTTCTTC
>few|TRBJ2-7|TRBD1|TRBV6-1
CASSPDRESSYEQYF
TGTGCCAGCAGCCCCGACAGGGAGTCGTCCTACGAGCAGTACTTC
>.|TRBJ1-1|.|TRBV5-1
CASSLRGSQNTEAFF
TGCGCCAGCAGCCTACGGGGAAGCCAGAACACTGAAGCTTTCTTT
>.|TRBJ1-4|.|TRBV12-3/TRBV12-4
CASSLVGGSEKLFF
TGTGCCAGCAGTTTAGTCGGGGGGTCTGAAAAACTGTTTTTT
>.|TRBJ1-2|.|TRBV4-3
CASSHYPPTGTRDRYGYTF
TGCGCCAGCAGCCACTATCCTCCGACCGGGACCAGGGATCGATATGGCTACACCTTC
>.|TRBJ2-7|TRBD1|TRBV6-5
CAAGDRGYEQYF
TGTGCCGCCGGGGACAGGGGTTACGAGCAGTACTTC
>.|TRBJ2-2|.|TRBV11-3
CASSLSGGYGELFF
TGTGCCAGCAGCTTGTCCGGGGGCTACGGGGAGCTGTTTTTT
>.|TRBJ2-3|.|TRBV6-4
CASSLVARIEDTQYF
TGTGCCAGCAGTTTAGTCGCCAGGATCGAAGATACGCAGTATTTT